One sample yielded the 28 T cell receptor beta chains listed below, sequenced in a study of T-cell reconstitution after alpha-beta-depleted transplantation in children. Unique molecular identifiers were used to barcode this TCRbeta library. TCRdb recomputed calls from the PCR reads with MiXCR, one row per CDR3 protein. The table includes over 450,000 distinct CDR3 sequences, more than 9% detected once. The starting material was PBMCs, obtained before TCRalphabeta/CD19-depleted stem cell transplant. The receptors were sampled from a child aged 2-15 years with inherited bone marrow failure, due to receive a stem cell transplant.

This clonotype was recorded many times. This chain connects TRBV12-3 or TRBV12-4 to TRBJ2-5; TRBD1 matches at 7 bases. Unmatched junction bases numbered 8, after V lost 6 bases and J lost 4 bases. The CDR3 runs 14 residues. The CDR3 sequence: CASRLGGRLETQYF. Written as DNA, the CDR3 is TGTGCCAGCAGGCTAGGGGGCCGGCTAGAGACCCAGTACTTC.

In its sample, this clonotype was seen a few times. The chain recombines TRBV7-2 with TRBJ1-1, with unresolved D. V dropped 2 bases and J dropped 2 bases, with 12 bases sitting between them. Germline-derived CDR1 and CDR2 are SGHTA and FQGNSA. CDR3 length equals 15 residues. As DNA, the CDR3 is TGTGCCAGCAGCTTATATCACACGCTCAACACTGAAGCTTTCTTT. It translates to CASSLYHTLNTEAFF. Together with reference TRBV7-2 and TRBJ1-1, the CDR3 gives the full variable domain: GAGVSQSPSNKVTEKGKDVELRCDPISGHTALYWYRQSLGQGLEFLIYFQGNSAPDKSGLPSDRFSAERTGGSVSTLTIQRTQQEDSAVYLCASSLYHTLNTEAFFGQGTRLTVV.

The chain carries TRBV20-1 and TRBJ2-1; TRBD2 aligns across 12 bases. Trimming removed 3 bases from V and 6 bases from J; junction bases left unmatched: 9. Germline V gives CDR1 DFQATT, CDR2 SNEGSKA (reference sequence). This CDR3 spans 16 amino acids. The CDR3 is CSARTSGSVNSNEQFF. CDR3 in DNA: TGCAGTGCTAGGACTAGCGGGAGTGTGAATAGCAATGAGCAGTTCTTC.

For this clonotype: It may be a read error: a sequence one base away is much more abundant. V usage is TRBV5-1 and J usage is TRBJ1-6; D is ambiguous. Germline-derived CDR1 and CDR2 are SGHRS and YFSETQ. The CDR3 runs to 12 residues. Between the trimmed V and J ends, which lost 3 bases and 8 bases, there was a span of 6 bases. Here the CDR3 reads CASSCLDSPLHF. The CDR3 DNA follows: TGCGCCAGCAGCTGTTTGGATTCACCCCTCCACTTT.

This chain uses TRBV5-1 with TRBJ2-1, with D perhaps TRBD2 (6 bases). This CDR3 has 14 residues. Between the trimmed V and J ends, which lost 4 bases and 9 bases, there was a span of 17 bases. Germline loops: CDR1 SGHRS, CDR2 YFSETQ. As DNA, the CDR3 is TGCGCCAGCAGCGGGGACTTCGTGGGAGGTGAGCAGTTCTTC. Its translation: CASSGDFVGGEQFF. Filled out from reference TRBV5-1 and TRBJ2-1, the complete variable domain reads KAGVTQTPRYLIKTRGQQVTLSCSPISGHRSVSWYQQTPGQGLQFLFEYFSETQRNKGNFPGRFSGRQFSNSRSEMNVSTLELGDSALYLCASSGDFVGGEQFFGPGTRLTVL.

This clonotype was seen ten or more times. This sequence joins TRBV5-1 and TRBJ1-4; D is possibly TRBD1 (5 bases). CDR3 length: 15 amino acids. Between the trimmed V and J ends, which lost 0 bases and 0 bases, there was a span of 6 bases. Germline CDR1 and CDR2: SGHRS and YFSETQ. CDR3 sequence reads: CASSLVGATNEKLFF. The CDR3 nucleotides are TGCGCCAGCAGCTTGGTGGGGGCAACTAATGAAAAACTGTTTTTT.

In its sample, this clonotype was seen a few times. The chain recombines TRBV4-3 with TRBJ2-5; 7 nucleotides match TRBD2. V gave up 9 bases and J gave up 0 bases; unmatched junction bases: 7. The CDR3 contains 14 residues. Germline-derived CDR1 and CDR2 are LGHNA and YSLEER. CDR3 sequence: CASSAGSYQETQYF. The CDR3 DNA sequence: TGCGCCAGTTCAGCGGGATCATACCAAGAGACCCAGTACTTC.

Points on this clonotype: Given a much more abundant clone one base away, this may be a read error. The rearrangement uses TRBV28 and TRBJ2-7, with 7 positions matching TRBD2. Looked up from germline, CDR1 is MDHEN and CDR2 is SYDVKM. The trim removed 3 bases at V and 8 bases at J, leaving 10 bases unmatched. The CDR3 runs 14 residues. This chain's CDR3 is CASSLSGVRYQQYF. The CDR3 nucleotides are TGTGCCAGCAGTTTGAGCGGGGTTCGGTACCAGCAGTACTTC.

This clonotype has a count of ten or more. CDR3 sequence: CARSSKDSYNEQFF. The CDR3 DNA is TGCGCCAGATCCAGCAAGGACTCCTACAATGAGCAGTTCTTC. This chain uses TRBV10-2 with TRBJ2-1, with D unresolved. V lost 9 bases and J 0 bases, leaving 12 bases between the germline ends. The length of the CDR3 is 14 residues. Per the germline V gene, CDR1 is WSHSY and CDR2 is SAAADI.

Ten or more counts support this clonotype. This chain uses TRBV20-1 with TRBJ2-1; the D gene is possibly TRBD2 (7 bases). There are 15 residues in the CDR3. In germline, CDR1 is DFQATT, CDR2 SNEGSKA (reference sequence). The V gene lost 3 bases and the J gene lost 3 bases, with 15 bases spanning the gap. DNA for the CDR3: TGCAGTGCTAGGGGGGCGGGAGTGGGCTACAATGAGCAGTTCTTC. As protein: CSARGAGVGYNEQFF.

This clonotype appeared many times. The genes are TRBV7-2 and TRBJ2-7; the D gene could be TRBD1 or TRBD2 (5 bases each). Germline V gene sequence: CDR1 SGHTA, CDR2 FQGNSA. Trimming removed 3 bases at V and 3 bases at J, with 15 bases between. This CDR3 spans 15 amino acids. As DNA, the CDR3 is TGTGCCAGCAGCTTCCGCGCCGGGGCCGTCTACGAGCAGTACTTC. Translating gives CASSFRAGAVYEQYF.

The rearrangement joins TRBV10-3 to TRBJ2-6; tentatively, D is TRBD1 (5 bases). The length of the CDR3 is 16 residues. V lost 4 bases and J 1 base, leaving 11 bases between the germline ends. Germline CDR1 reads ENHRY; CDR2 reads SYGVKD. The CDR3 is CAISATGKSGANVLTF. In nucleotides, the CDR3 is TGTGCCATCAGTGCCACAGGAAAGTCTGGGGCCAACGTCCTGACTTTC.

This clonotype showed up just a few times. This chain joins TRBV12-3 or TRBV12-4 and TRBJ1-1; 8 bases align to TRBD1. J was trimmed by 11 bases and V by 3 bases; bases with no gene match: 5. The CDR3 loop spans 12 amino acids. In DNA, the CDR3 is TGTGCCAGCAGTTTTGGGACAGGAGCGGCTTTCTTT. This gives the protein CASSFGTGAAFF.

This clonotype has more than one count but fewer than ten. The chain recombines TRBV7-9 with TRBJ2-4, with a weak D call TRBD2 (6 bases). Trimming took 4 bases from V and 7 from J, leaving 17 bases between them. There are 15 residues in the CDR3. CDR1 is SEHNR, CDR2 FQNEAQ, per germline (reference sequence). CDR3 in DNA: TGTGCCAGCAGCTCAGGGACTCCCTCTAAGAACATTCAGTACTTC. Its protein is CASSSGTPSKNIQYF.

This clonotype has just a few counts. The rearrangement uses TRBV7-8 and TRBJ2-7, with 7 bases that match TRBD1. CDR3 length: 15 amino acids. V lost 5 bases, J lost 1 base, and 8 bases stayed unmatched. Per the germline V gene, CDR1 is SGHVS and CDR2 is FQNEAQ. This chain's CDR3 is CASSIRGLTSYEQYF. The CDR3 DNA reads TGTGCCAGCAGCATTAGGGGGCTGACTTCCTACGAGCAGTACTTC.

The CDR3 bases are TGCAACCTCCGGGACCCTCCAGATACGCAGTATTTT. It translates to CNLRDPPDTQYF. The gene calls are TRBV20-1 and TRBJ2-3, with D tentatively TRBD1 or TRBD2 (5 bases each). CDR1 and CDR2 from the germline V gene are DFQATT and SNEGSKA (reference sequence). The CDR3 extends over 12 amino acids.

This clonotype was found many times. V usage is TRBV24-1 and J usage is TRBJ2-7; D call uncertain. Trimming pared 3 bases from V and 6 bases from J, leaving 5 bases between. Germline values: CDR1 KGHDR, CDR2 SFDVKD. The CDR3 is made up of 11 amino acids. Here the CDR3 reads CATSDTTEQYF. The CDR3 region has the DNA TGTGCCACCAGTGATACCACCGAGCAGTACTTC.

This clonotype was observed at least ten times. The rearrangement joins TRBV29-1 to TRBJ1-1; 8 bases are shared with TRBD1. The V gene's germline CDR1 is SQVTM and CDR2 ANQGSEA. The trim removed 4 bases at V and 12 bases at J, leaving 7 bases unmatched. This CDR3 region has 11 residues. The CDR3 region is CSVATGGRTFF. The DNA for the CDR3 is TGCAGCGTTGCTACAGGGGGAAGGACTTTCTTT. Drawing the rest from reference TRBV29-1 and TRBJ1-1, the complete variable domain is SAVISQKPSRDICQRGTSLTIQCQVDSQVTMMFWYRQQPGQSLTLIATANQGSEATYESGFVIDKFPISRPNLTFSTLTVSNMSPEDSSIYLCSVATGGRTFFGQGTRLTVV.

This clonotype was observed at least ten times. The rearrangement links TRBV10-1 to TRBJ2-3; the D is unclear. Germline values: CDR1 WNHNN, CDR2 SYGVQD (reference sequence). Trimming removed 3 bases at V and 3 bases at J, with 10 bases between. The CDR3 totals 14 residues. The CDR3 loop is CASSEARITDTQYF. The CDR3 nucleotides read TGCGCCAGCAGTGAAGCCAGAATTACAGATACGCAGTATTTT.

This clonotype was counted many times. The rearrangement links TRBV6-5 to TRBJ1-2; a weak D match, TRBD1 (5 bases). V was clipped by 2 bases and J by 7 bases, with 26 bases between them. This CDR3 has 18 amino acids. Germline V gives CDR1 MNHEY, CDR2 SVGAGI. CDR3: CASSYLGTEPPIGSGYTF. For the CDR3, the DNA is TGTGCCAGCAGTTACCTAGGGACCGAACCCCCCATTGGGTCTGGCTACACCTTC.

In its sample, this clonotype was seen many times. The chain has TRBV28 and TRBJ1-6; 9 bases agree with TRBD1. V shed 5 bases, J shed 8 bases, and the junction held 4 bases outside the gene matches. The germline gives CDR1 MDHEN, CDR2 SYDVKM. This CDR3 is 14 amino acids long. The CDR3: CASSPGQGYSPLHF. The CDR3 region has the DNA TGTGCCAGCAGTCCGGGACAGGGATATTCACCCCTCCACTTT.

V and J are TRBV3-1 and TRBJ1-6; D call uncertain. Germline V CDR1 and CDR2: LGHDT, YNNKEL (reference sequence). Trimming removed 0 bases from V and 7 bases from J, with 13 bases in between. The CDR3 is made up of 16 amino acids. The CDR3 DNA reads TGTGCCAGCAGCCAAGATCTGTGGGCCACGAATTCACCCCTCCACTTT. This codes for CASSQDLWATNSPLHF. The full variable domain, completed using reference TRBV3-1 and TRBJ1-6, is DTAVSQTPKYLVTQMGNDKSIKCEQNLGHDTMYWYKQDSKKFLKIMFSYNNKELIINETVPNRFSPKSPDKAHLNLHINSLELGDSAVYFCASSQDLWATNSPLHFGNGTRLTVT.

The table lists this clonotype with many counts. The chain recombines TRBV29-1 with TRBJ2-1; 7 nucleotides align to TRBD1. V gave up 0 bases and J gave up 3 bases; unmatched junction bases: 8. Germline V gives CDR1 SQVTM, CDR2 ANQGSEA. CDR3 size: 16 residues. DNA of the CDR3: TGCAGCGTTGAAGAGGGATCGGGACAGAACTACAATGAGCAGTTCTTC. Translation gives CSVEEGSGQNYNEQFF.

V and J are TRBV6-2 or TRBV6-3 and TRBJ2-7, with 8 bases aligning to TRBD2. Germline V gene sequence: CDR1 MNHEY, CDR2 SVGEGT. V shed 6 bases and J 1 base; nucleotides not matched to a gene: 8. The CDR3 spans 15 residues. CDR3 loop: CASRMSGSGSYEQYF. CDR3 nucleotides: TGTGCCAGCAGGATGAGCGGGAGTGGGTCCTACGAGCAGTACTTC.

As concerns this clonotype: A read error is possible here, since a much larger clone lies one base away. The CDR3 DNA reads as TGCTGTGCTAGACTAGCGGGAGAGGTTGGAGAGACCCAGTACTTC. It translates to CCARLAGEVGETQYF. This chain connects TRBV20-1 to TRBJ2-5, with 12 bases matching TRBD2. CDR3 length: 15 amino acids. CDR1 DFQATT and CDR2 SNEGSKA come from the germline V gene (reference sequence).

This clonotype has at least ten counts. CDR3 nucleotide sequence: TGTGCCTGGAGTGAGCGGGAGGCAGATACGCAGTATTTT. Its protein is CAWSEREADTQYF. This chain links TRBV30 with TRBJ2-3, with 9 nucleotides matching TRBD2. The CDR3 extends over 13 amino acids. Germline V gene sequence: CDR1 GTSNPN, CDR2 SVGIG (reference sequence). V shed 1 base, J shed 4 bases, and the junction held 0 bases outside the gene matches.

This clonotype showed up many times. CDR3: CASSQSPLDGRGPEAFF. The CDR3 DNA reads as TGTGCCAGCAGCCAAAGTCCACTTGACGGCCGGGGCCCTGAAGCTTTCTTT. The J gene is TRBJ1-1, the V gene TRBV4-2; weak D call: TRBD1 (5 bases). CDR1 and CDR2 from the germline V gene are LGHNA and YNFKEQ. Trimming shortened V by 2 bases and J by 6 bases, and 22 bases separated the two germline ends. The CDR3 consists of 17 residues.

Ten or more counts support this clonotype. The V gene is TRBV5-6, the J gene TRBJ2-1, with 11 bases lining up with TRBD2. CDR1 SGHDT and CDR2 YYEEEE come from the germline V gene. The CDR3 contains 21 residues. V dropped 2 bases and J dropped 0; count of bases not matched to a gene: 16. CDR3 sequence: CASSLSRVPGLAASSYNEQFF. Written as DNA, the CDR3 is TGTGCCAGCAGCTTATCCCGAGTACCGGGACTAGCGGCGAGCTCCTACAATGAGCAGTTCTTC.